A selection of T cell receptor beta chains follows, all from one sample in a study of tumor and adjacent non-tumor tissue in lung cancer. In TCRdb, the multiplex PCR reads were re-called with MiXCR into one record per CDR3 protein. The profile covers over 100,000 distinct CDR3 sequences, with roughly two thirds appearing a single time and 15% to 20% taken by the ten largest. The specimen was distant non-tumor lung tissue. All receptors derive from a man aged 55 to 70 with non-small cell lung cancer. Each CDR3 is given with its conserved first and last residue. A D gene is named only where the DNA matches it firmly. Where a row states a size, it is once, few, many or the class of an expanded clone; other rows omit it.

J gene: TRBJ2-3
clone size: few
V gene: TRBV28
D gene: TRBD1
CDR3 DNA: TGTGCCAGCAGCTCCCGGGGTAGCTCTAGGGGGACAGTTACGCAGTATTTT
CDR3 protein: CASSSRGSSRGTVTQYF

J gene: TRBJ2-1
clone size: .
V gene: TRBV7-9
D gene: .
CDR3 DNA: TGTGCCAGCAGCTTAGAGGGCCTGGGGTACAATGAGCAGTTCTTC
CDR3 protein: CASSLEGLGYNEQFF

J gene: TRBJ2-3
clone size: once
V gene: TRBV12-3/TRBV12-4
D gene: .
CDR3 DNA: TGTGCCAGCAGTCACACTAGCTTTTATACGCAGTATTTT
CDR3 protein: CASSHTSFYTQYF

J gene: TRBJ1-4
clone size: many
V gene: TRBV5-5
D gene: TRBD1
CDR3 DNA: TGTGCCAGCAGCTGGACAGGGGATCGGAAACTGTTTTTT
CDR3 protein: CASSWTGDRKLFF

J gene: TRBJ2-7
clone size: many
V gene: TRBV6-2/TRBV6-3
D gene: TRBD1
CDR3 DNA: TGTGCCAGCAGTCCCCGGGACAGGGACTACGAGCAGTACTTC
CDR3 protein: CASSPRDRDYEQYF

J gene: TRBJ2-2
clone size: .
V gene: TRBV12-3/TRBV12-4
D gene: .
CDR3 DNA: TGTGCCAGCAGTAGGCGTGGGGTTGGGACCGGGCAGCTGTTTTTT
CDR3 protein: CASSRRGVGTGQLFF

J gene: TRBJ2-3
clone size: few
V gene: TRBV4-1
D gene: TRBD1
CDR3 DNA: TGCGCCAGCAGTCCCCTCGGTGTGCAGGGGGAGAGGACAGATACGCAGTATTTT
CDR3 protein: CASSPLGVQGERTDTQYF

J gene: TRBJ2-4
clone size: many
V gene: TRBV12-3/TRBV12-4
D gene: TRBD2
CDR3 DNA: TGTGCCAGCAGTACTGGGGACGGTCGGGGGGACATTCAGTACTTC
CDR3 protein: CASSTGDGRGDIQYF

J gene: TRBJ1-2
clone size: .
V gene: TRBV11-2
D gene: .
CDR3 DNA: TGTGTCAGCATCTTATTGAGAAAAACAGACTACACCTTC
CDR3 protein: CVSILLRKTDYTF

J gene: TRBJ2-3
clone size: .
V gene: TRBV5-1
D gene: .
CDR3 DNA: TGCGCCAGCAGCTTGGGCGGAGTCCAAGATACGCAGTATTTT
CDR3 protein: CASSLGGVQDTQYF

J gene: TRBJ1-1
clone size: .
V gene: TRBV6-2/TRBV6-3
D gene: TRBD1
CDR3 DNA: TGTTCCACTTCTGACAGGGGATTGATTCCTGCTTTCTTT
CDR3 protein: CSTSDRGLIPAFF

J gene: TRBJ1-2
clone size: many
V gene: TRBV5-5
D gene: TRBD1
CDR3 DNA: TGTGCCAGCAGCTTGGCCGTGGGACAGGGGAGAGGCTACACCTTC
CDR3 protein: CASSLAVGQGRGYTF

J gene: TRBJ2-4
clone size: .
V gene: TRBV4-2
D gene: TRBD2
CDR3 DNA: TGTACCAGCAGCATAGCGCAGGCTAGCGGATTGTTAGCCAAAAACATTCAGTACTTC
CDR3 protein: CTSSIAQASGLLAKNIQYF

J gene: TRBJ2-5
clone size: .
V gene: TRBV4-1
D gene: .
CDR3 DNA: TGCGTCAGCAGCCAAGGACTTAGTGTGGAGACCCAGTACTTC
CDR3 protein: CVSSQGLSVETQYF

J gene: TRBJ2-3
clone size: .
V gene: TRBV11-3
D gene: .
CDR3 DNA: TGTGCCAGTAGCTCTGGCGCCACAGATACGCAGTATTTT
CDR3 protein: CASSSGATDTQYF

J gene: TRBJ1-1
clone size: many
V gene: TRBV20-1
D gene: TRBD1
CDR3 DNA: TGCAGTGCTAGAAGCGGGACAGCGCTGAACACTGAAGCTTTCTTT
CDR3 protein: CSARSGTALNTEAFF

J gene: TRBJ2-3
clone size: .
V gene: TRBV20-1
D gene: TRBD2
CDR3 DNA: TGCAGTGCTATCTCTAGCGGGAGAGATACGCAGTATTTT
CDR3 protein: CSAISSGRDTQYF

J gene: TRBJ2-1
clone size: many
V gene: TRBV6-2/TRBV6-3
D gene: .
CDR3 DNA: TGTGCCAGCAGTTTCCCAGGGCATGAGCAGTTCTTC
CDR3 protein: CASSFPGHEQFF

J gene: TRBJ2-4
clone size: .
V gene: TRBV12-3/TRBV12-4
D gene: TRBD1
CDR3 DNA: TGTACCAGCAGTCCACCCCGGACAGGGGAAGGCATTCAGTACTTC
CDR3 protein: CTSSPPRTGEGIQYF

J gene: TRBJ2-1
clone size: once
V gene: TRBV6-5
D gene: .
CDR3 DNA: TGTGCCAGCAGTTACGCCCCGCCAGGAGTCTACAATGAGCAGTTATTC
CDR3 protein: CASSYAPPGVYNEQLF

J gene: TRBJ1-6
clone size: many
V gene: TRBV12-3/TRBV12-4
D gene: .
CDR3 DNA: TGTGCCGCCCGGACCTTCACGGGGGAGAGCTCCTATAATTCACCCCTCCACTTT
CDR3 protein: CAARTFTGESSYNSPLHF

J gene: TRBJ2-5
clone size: .
V gene: TRBV6-1
D gene: TRBD1
CDR3 DNA: TGTGCCAGCAGGGACAGGCGGAAAGAAGAGACCCAGTGCTTC
CDR3 protein: CASRDRRKEETQCF

J gene: TRBJ2-3
clone size: .
V gene: TRBV11-2
D gene: .
CDR3 DNA: TGTGCCAACAGCAAAGGGCAGGGTTCAGGTACGCAGTATTTT
CDR3 protein: CANSKGQGSGTQYF

J gene: TRBJ2-1
clone size: once
V gene: TRBV19
D gene: .
CDR3 DNA: TGTGCCAGTAGTATACGACCTTACAATGAGCAGTTCTTC
CDR3 protein: CASSIRPYNEQFF

J gene: TRBJ1-5
clone size: .
V gene: TRBV12-3/TRBV12-4
D gene: .
CDR3 DNA: TGTGCCAGCAGTATAGGAAGGGGCACTAGCAATCAGCCCCCGCATTTT
CDR3 protein: CASSIGRGTSNQPPHF

J gene: TRBJ2-7
clone size: many
V gene: TRBV4-1
D gene: TRBD1
CDR3 DNA: TGCGCCAGCAGCAAAAACTCCGGGACAGGGACCTACGAGCAGTACTTC
CDR3 protein: CASSKNSGTGTYEQYF

J gene: TRBJ2-2
clone size: many
V gene: TRBV20-1
D gene: .
CDR3 DNA: TGCAGTGCTAGAACGGATCGAGGCACCGGGGAGCTGTTTTTT
CDR3 protein: CSARTDRGTGELFF

J gene: TRBJ1-2
clone size: once
V gene: TRBV6-5
D gene: .
CDR3 DNA: TGTGTCAGCAGCTTACAGGGAGGGAATGGCTACACCTTC
CDR3 protein: CVSSLQGGNGYTF

J gene: TRBJ2-1
clone size: few
V gene: TRBV16
D gene: .
CDR3 DNA: TGTGCCAGCAGCCAATCAGGAACAGAGAGCAATGAGCAGTTCTTC
CDR3 protein: CASSQSGTESNEQFF

J gene: TRBJ1-1
clone size: .
V gene: TRBV11-3
D gene: .
CDR3 DNA: TGTGCCAGCAGCTTATGGGACGGAGACCACTCTCGCCGCACTGAAGCTTTCTTT
CDR3 protein: CASSLWDGDHSRRTEAFF

J gene: TRBJ2-1
clone size: .
V gene: TRBV6-5
D gene: TRBD1
CDR3 DNA: TGTGCCTGCAGTTACGGGGGACAGGATACCAATGAGCAGTTCTTC
CDR3 protein: CACSYGGQDTNEQFF